This T cell receptor beta chain was obtained from a study of shared clonotypes between healthy human individuals. CD8 cells regarded as naive lacked CD45RO, were positively chosen for CCR7, and omitted terminally differentiated effector memory CD45RA+ cells. Germline V gene lookup returns CDR1 MNHEY and CDR2 SMNVEV (reference sequence). After removal of 6 bases from V and 2 bases from J, the junction contained 8 bases not matched to a gene. The CDR3 has 15 amino acids. The protocol was immunoSEQ multiplex PCR, while the TCRdb copy is restricted to in-frame clones and leaves out a portion. The sample includes about 2.2 million clones, about 93% of them seen just once.

Sample: naive CD8+ T cells from PBMCs. The V and J genes are TRBV27 and TRBJ2-3; 7 positions match TRBD1. The sequence came from a man in his late teens or twenties in good health. Some clones in this sample may be carry-over from other donors' samples. As DNA, the CDR3 is TGTGCCAGCAGCCTCTTGACAGGGCCCACAGATACGCAGTATTTT. It specifies CASSLLTGPTDTQYF.